Presented here are 3 T cell receptor beta chains from one specimen sequenced in a study of cytomegalovirus exposure and HLA in healthy donors. With 60 Vbeta and 13 Jbeta primers, the PCR was carried out. This table comes from immunoSEQ multiplex PCR, and its TCRdb copy is limited to in-frame clones, with some not included. The table lists fewer than 200,000 clones, 60% to 85% of them singletons, with about 7.9% in the top ten. Specimen: PBMCs. These receptors were obtained from a male donor in good health and CMV-seropositive.

As for this clone: Sequence at one end of the junction differs from germline and may be a read error. V and J are TRBV5-8 and TRBJ1-2; D gene unclear. CDR1 SGHTS and CDR2 YDEGEE come from the germline V gene. CDR3 length equals 11 residues. CDR3 sequence: CASSLVYGPSF. The CDR3 DNA sequence: TGTGCCAGCAGCTTGGTTTATGGGCCCTCCTTC.

The rearrangement links TRBV4-1 to TRBJ1-5; D possibly corresponds to TRBD1 (5 bases). The germline CDR1 and CDR2 sequences are MGHRA and YSYEKL. This CDR3 has 14 residues. The germline V and J ends were trimmed by 4 bases and 4 bases, with 11 bases remaining between them. The CDR3 is CASSLGEVNQPQHF. The DNA for the CDR3 is TGCGCCAGCAGCCTAGGGGAGGTTAATCAGCCCCAGCATTTT.

This chain uses TRBV7-8 with TRBJ1-2; unclear D gene. This CDR3 region has 15 residues. Trimming stripped 0 bases from V and 3 bases from J, with 11 bases between. Germline values: CDR1 SGHVS, CDR2 FQNEAQ. CDR3 sequence reads: CASSLARRGYYGYTF. The CDR3 region has the DNA TGTGCCAGCAGCTTAGCGCGTCGCGGCTACTATGGCTACACCTTC.